This record concerns one T cell receptor beta chain sequence. Antigen specificity is unknown. Germline V gene sequence: CDR1 MGHRA, CDR2 YSYEKL. V was pared by 4 bases and J by 5 bases, with 8 bases of the junction left unmatched. CDR3 length: 15 residues. This specimen comes from a study of cytomegalovirus exposure and HLA in healthy donors. Study-wide findings and caveats: The study carried out a later analysis of TCR beta sequences. It associated some 18,000 of them with specific HLA alleles at a false discovery rate of 0.05. Segments of the TCR beta V type were, in most cases, productive about 90% or about 30% of the time in an earlier analysis.

This PCR relied on a set of 60 Vbeta primers and 13 Jbeta primers. The data were produced by immunoSEQ multiplex PCR, yet TCRdb's version contains in-frame clones alone and is incomplete. This sample has around 180,000 clones, with just over 75% found just once. The rearrangement links TRBV4-1 to TRBJ2-3, with TRBD2 matching 8 bases. This receptor was taken from a woman in her thirties in good health and CMV-seropositive. The sample consisted of PBMCs. CDR3: CASSPGGLGGDTQYF. The DNA for the CDR3 is TGCGCCAGCAGCCCGGGAGGGCTGGGGGGAGATACGCAGTATTTT.